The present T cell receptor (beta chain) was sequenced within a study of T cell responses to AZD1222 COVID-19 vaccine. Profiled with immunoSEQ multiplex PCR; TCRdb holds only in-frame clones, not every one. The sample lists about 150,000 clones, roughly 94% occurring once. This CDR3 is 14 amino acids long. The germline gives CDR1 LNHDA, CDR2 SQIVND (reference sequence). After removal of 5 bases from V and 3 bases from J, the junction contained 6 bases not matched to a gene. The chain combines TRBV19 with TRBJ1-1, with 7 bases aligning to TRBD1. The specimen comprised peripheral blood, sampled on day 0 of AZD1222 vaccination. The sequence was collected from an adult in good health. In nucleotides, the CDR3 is TGTGCCAGTAGTGGGGGACAGTGGGACACTGAAGCTTTCTTT. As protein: CASSGGQWDTEAFF.